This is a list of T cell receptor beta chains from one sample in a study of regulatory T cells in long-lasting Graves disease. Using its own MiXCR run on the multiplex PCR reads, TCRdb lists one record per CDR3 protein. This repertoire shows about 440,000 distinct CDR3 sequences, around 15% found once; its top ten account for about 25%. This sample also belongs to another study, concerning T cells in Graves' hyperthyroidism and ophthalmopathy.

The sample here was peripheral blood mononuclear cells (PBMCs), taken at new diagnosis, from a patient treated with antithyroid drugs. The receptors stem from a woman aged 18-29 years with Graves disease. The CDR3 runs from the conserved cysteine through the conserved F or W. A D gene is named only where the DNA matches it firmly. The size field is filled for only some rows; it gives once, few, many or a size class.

CDR3: CASSSGQGWADTQYF; DNA: TGTGCCAGCAGCTCGGGACAGGGATGGGCAGATACGCAGTATTTT; size: many; V: TRBV27; J: TRBJ2-3; D: TRBD1
CDR3: CASSQEESINHEQFF; DNA: TGCGCCAGCAGCCAAGAGGAGAGTATCAATCATGAGCAGTTCTTC; size: few; V: TRBV4-3; J: TRBJ2-1; D: -
CDR3: CASRSVTSGNEQFF; DNA: TGTGCCAGCAGATCCGTTACTAGCGGCAATGAGCAGTTCTTC; size: many; V: TRBV6-1; J: TRBJ2-1; D: TRBD2
CDR3: CAWSRGRVVSDEQFF; DNA: TGTGCCTGGAGTCGGGGCCGTGTAGTAAGCGATGAGCAGTTCTTC; size: -; V: TRBV30; J: TRBJ2-1; D: -
CDR3: CASSLGLVNTEAFF; DNA: TGTGCCAGCAGCTTAGGCCTGGTGAACACTGAAGCTTTCTTT; size: many; V: TRBV28; J: TRBJ1-1; D: -
CDR3: CSASSGRAYTGELFF; DNA: TGCAGCGCCTCTAGCGGGAGGGCCTACACCGGGGAGCTGTTTTTT; size: few; V: TRBV29-1; J: TRBJ2-2; D: TRBD2
CDR3: CAISESETSNTQYF; DNA: TGTGCCATCAGTGAGTCCGAGACCAGTAATACGCAGTATTTT; size: -; V: TRBV10-3; J: TRBJ2-3; D: -
CDR3: CATSTGVALGEQYF; DNA: TGTGCCACCAGCACTGGGGTAGCGCTAGGCGAGCAGTACTTC; size: -; V: TRBV15; J: TRBJ2-7; D: -
CDR3: CASRRDSLYGYTF; DNA: TGTGCCAGCAGACGGGACAGCCTCTATGGCTACACCTTC; size: many; V: TRBV6-1; J: TRBJ1-2; D: TRBD1
CDR3: CASSYAGSGDYEQYF; DNA: TGTGCCAGCAGTTACGCGGGTAGCGGAGACTACGAGCAGTACTTC; size: many; V: TRBV6-2/TRBV6-3; J: TRBJ2-7; D: -
CDR3: CASSRWDGGNTGELFF; DNA: TGTGCCAGCAGCCGGTGGGATGGCGGGAACACCGGGGAGCTGTTTTTT; size: few; V: TRBV14; J: TRBJ2-2; D: -
CDR3: CASSKIRESSYNEQFF; DNA: TGTGCCAGCAGCAAAATCAGGGAAAGCTCCTACAATGAGCAGTTCTTC; size: many; V: TRBV28; J: TRBJ2-1; D: -
CDR3: CASSSQTPGGTDTQYF; DNA: TGTGCCAGCAGCTCCCAAACCCCCGGGGGCACAGATACGCAGTATTTT; size: many; V: TRBV11-2; J: TRBJ2-3; D: -
CDR3: CSARAGEADTQYF; DNA: TGCAGCGCTAGAGCGGGAGAGGCAGATACGCAGTATTTT; size: -; V: TRBV29-1; J: TRBJ2-3; D: TRBD2
CDR3: CATSGREGSPAGGTQETQYF; DNA: TGTGCCACCAGTGGCCGAGAAGGGAGTCCAGCGGGAGGCACCCAAGAGACCCAGTACTTC; size: few; V: TRBV24-1; J: TRBJ2-5; D: TRBD2
CDR3: CSANPRESTGELFF; DNA: TGCAGTGCTAACCCCCGGGAGTCCACCGGGGAGCTGTTTTTT; size: many; V: TRBV20-1; J: TRBJ2-2; D: -
CDR3: CASSLAGTGLAGSYEQYF; DNA: TGTGCCAGCAGCTTAGCCGGAACGGGACTAGCGGGGTCCTACGAGCAGTACTTC; size: many; V: TRBV7-2; J: TRBJ2-7; D: TRBD2
CDR3: CASSYSRQGRDNEQFF; DNA: TGTGCCAGCAGTTACTCAAGACAGGGCCGGGACAATGAGCAGTTCTTC; size: -; V: TRBV6-2/TRBV6-3; J: TRBJ2-1; D: TRBD1
CDR3: CSVEAGGMYNEQFF; DNA: TGCAGCGTTGAGGCAGGGGGCATGTACAATGAGCAGTTCTTC; size: many; V: TRBV29-1; J: TRBJ2-1; D: TRBD1
CDR3: CASSRGQAATNEKLFF; DNA: TGTGCCAGCAGCAGGGGACAGGCGGCAACTAATGAAAAACTGTTTTTT; size: many; V: TRBV27; J: TRBJ1-4; D: TRBD1
CDR3: CSVQTGFSYEQYF; DNA: TGCAGTGTTCAGACAGGGTTTAGTTACGAGCAGTACTTC; size: many; V: TRBV20-1; J: TRBJ2-7; D: TRBD1
CDR3: CSARVSGNTIYF; DNA: TGCAGTGCTAGGGTTTCTGGAAACACCATATATTTT; size: few; V: TRBV20-1; J: TRBJ1-3; D: -
CDR3: CASSLRTSGRHNEQFF; DNA: TGTGCCAGCAGTTTAAGGACTAGCGGGAGACACAATGAGCAGTTCTTC; size: many; V: TRBV28; J: TRBJ2-1; D: TRBD2
CDR3: CATATGNEQFF; DNA: TGCGCCACCGCGACGGGCAATGAGCAGTTCTTC; size: many; V: TRBV5-1; J: TRBJ2-1; D: -
CDR3: CASSWETGELFF; DNA: TGTGCCAGCAGCTGGGAAACCGGGGAGCTGTTTTTT; size: many; V: TRBV11-2; J: TRBJ2-2; D: -
CDR3: CASSVGGGPSSYEQYF; DNA: TGTGCCAGCAGCGTAGGGGGAGGGCCAAGCTCCTACGAGCAGTACTTC; size: few; V: TRBV9; J: TRBJ2-7; D: TRBD2
CDR3: CASSFRGNTGELFF; DNA: TGTGCCAGCAGTTTTCGCGGAAATACCGGGGAGCTGTTTTTT; size: -; V: TRBV27; J: TRBJ2-2; D: -
CDR3: CASSYPRHGLAGNYEQYF; DNA: TGTGCCAGCAGTTACCCCAGACACGGACTAGCGGGGAACTACGAGCAGTACTTC; size: many; V: TRBV6-2/TRBV6-3; J: TRBJ2-7; D: TRBD2
CDR3: CASSYVLRTGFNYGYTF; DNA: TGTGCCAGCAGTTACGTCCTACGGACAGGGTTCAACTATGGCTACACCTTC; size: few; V: TRBV6-2/TRBV6-3; J: TRBJ1-2; D: TRBD1
CDR3: CASSLGLGRAREEDTQYF; DNA: TGTGCCAGCAGCTTAGGTTTGGGGCGAGCACGGGAGGAGGATACGCAGTATTTT; size: -; V: TRBV7-6; J: TRBJ2-3; D: TRBD2
CDR3: CASSLLVANTGELFF; DNA: TGTGCCAGCAGTTTATTAGTGGCGAACACCGGGGAGCTGTTTTTT; size: many; V: TRBV12-3/TRBV12-4; J: TRBJ2-2; D: -
CDR3: CASSEAENMNTEAFF; DNA: TGTGCCAGCAGTGAAGCGGAGAACATGAACACTGAAGCTTTCTTT; size: -; V: TRBV2; J: TRBJ1-1; D: -
CDR3: CASSVEILAGTANTGELFF; DNA: TGTGCCAGCAGCGTAGAAATACTAGCGGGTACCGCGAACACCGGGGAGCTGTTTTTT; size: few; V: TRBV9; J: TRBJ2-2; D: TRBD2
CDR3: CASSFEAVYQETQYF; DNA: TGTGCCAGCAGCTTTGAGGCCGTGTACCAAGAGACCCAGTACTTC; size: -; V: TRBV5-8; J: TRBJ2-5; D: -
CDR3: CSAGTGGTEAFF; DNA: TGCAGCGCCGGGACAGGGGGCACTGAAGCTTTCTTT; size: -; V: TRBV29-1; J: TRBJ1-1; D: TRBD1
CDR3: CASSPAPAGLYGYTF; DNA: TGTGCCAGCAGCCCGGCCCCCGCAGGCCTCTATGGCTACACCTTC; size: -; V: TRBV27; J: TRBJ1-2; D: -
CDR3: CASSFGGGYEQYF; DNA: TGTGCCAGCAGTTTTGGGGGCGGATACGAGCAGTACTTC; size: many; V: TRBV5-1; J: TRBJ2-7; D: -
CDR3: CASSYGTETMNTEAFF; DNA: TGTGCCAGCAGTTACGGGACAGAGACCATGAACACTGAAGCTTTCTTT; size: -; V: TRBV6-2/TRBV6-3; J: TRBJ1-1; D: TRBD1
CDR3: CASITGGVSSYEQYF; DNA: TGTGCCAGCATTACAGGGGGCGTCTCTTCCTACGAGCAGTACTTC; size: many; V: TRBV28; J: TRBJ2-7; D: TRBD1
CDR3: CSPIWVAKNIQYF; DNA: TGCAGTCCAATATGGGTAGCCAAAAACATTCAGTACTTC; size: -; V: TRBV20-1; J: TRBJ2-4; D: -